This TCR beta chain was profiled in a study of tissue T cells after allogeneic stem cell transplantation. Time point: mouse harvest day 7 after allogeneic transplant. The graft held 10^6 splenic CD5+ T cells and 10^7 T-cell-depleted bone marrow cells. With 0 bases removed from V and 0 bases from J, the gap between germline ends came to 4 bases. Germline-derived CDR1 and CDR2 are SGHSA and FRNQAP. The CDR3 has 14 amino acids. As for this clone: Its target is unknown. The genes are named according to mouse. Read coverage stops 1 residue before the CDR3 terminus; the germline J gene supplies the remainder.

General study results and limits: Blood and spleen captured only part of the tissue TCR repertoire.

TCRdb's copy holds only in-frame clones and misses some; the assay was immunoSEQ multiplex PCR. This table holds roughly 2,000 clones, approximately 60% found once. This receptor was taken from a female BALB/c mouse given C57BL/6 T cells with graft-versus-host disease after an allogeneic hematopoietic cell transplant. The sequenced sample consisted of spleen. The chain recombines TRBV16 with TRBJ2-4, with D unclear. The covered CDR3 bases are TGTGCAAGCAGCTTAGAGACTAGTCAAAACACCTTGTAC. Translation: CASSLETSQNTLY. Given in full, the CDR3 is CASSLETSQNTLYF.